This T cell receptor (beta chain) was recorded in a study of T cell clones after liver transplantation. In the study overall: Post-transplant blood was tracked for graft-donor-reactive T cell clones identified in a pre-transplant mixed lymphocyte reaction. Graft-donor-reactive sequences were compared with third-party-reactive TCRbeta sequences from pre-transplant mixed lymphocyte reactions. Apart from a few HCV-positive recipients, transplants were for non-autoimmune, non-viral reasons. Study-wide results and caveats: Post-transplant time points were not standardized, so conclusions are preliminary.

The table lists this clone with a count of one. Antigen: not known. Only in-frame clones appear in the TCRdb table, and some are missing; sequencing was by immunoSEQ multiplex PCR. The sample has 68,000 or so clones; 80% to 95% are singletons. The junction had 6 bases not matched to a gene; V was cut back by 1 base and J by 5 bases. Per the germline V gene, CDR1 is SGDLS and CDR2 is YYNGEE. The CDR3 is made up of 14 amino acids. Here the sequenced sample was CD4+ T cells from blood, taken approximately 25 months after liver transplant. The receptor's source is a human patient who received a liver transplant. Some T cells may arise from the graft donor. The rearrangement links TRBV9 to TRBJ2-7; 7 bases fit TRBD1. The CDR3 DNA reads TGTGCCAGCAGCGTAAAGGGGGCGGACGACGAGCAGTACTTC. This codes for CASSVKGADDEQYF.